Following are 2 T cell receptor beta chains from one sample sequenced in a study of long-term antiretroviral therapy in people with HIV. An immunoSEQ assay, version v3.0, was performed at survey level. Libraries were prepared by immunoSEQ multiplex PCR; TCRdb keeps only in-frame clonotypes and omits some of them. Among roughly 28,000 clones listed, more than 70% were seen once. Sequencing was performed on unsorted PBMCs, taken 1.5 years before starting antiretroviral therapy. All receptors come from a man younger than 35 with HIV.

CDR3 DNA: TGTGCCAGCACACGTCGTAACGGCCCTGCCGAGCAGTACTTC. This gives the protein CASTRRNGPAEQYF. The chain couples TRBV2 to TRBJ2-7; D is unresolved. The germline V and J ends were trimmed by 7 bases and 6 bases, with 19 bases remaining between them. The CDR3 contains 14 residues. Germline V gives CDR1 SNHLY, CDR2 FYNNEI.

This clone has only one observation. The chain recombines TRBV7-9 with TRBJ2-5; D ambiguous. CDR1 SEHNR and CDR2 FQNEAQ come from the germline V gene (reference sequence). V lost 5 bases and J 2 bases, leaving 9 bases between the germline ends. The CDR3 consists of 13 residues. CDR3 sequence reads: CASSPPYQETQYF. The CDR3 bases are TGTGCCAGCAGCCCCCCATATCAAGAGACCCAGTACTTC.